The clone carrying this T cell receptor (beta chain) was picked up a small number of times. What it binds is unknown. The CDR3 loop spans 15 amino acids. CDR1 and CDR2 (germline): DFQATT, SNEGSKA (reference sequence). The germline V and J ends were trimmed by 1 base and 5 bases, with 12 bases remaining between them. The sequenced patients had an expansion of CD8+CD57+ cells seen by flow cytometry. Diagnosis of severe acquired aplastic anemia applied to all patients. These data belong to a study of CD8+CD57+ T cells in acquired aplastic anemia. Study-wide context: Sorted cells (CD4+ and CD8+) yielded DNA amounts that averaged approximately 3.2 ug.

Genomic DNA provided the template from which TCR beta VDJ and CDR3 profiles were obtained. A single record per CDR3 protein comes from TCRdb applying MiXCR to the reads. The sample records 200,000 to 250,000 distinct CDR3 sequences, more than 55% being singletons. General study findings and limits: Common to patients and controls were 25 to 30 CD8+ CDR3 sequences.

Sequencing was carried out using sorted CD4+, CD8+, or CD8+CD57+ T cells (not recorded which) from PBMCs. The chain links TRBV20-1 to TRBJ1-6; D is ambiguous. The sequence derives from a human donor with aplastic anemia. In DNA, the CDR3 is TGCAGTGCTAGAGTACAGAGACCTGATAATTCACCCCTCCACTTT. Translating it yields CSARVQRPDNSPLHF.